A single sample is the source of the 26 T cell receptor beta chains below, sequenced in a study of blood T cell repertoires in COVID-19. Repertoires were generated with immunoSEQ multiplex PCR, while TCRdb's copy carries only in-frame clones and drops some. The sample shows under 200,000 clones, 84% of them seen only once. Sequenced input: peripheral blood. The origin of the receptors is a man aged 18 to 30 with active or convalescent COVID-19.

To note about this clone: This sample includes further DNA sequences coding for the same CDR3. This chain uses TRBV11-2 with TRBJ1-5, with 8 bases lining up with TRBD1. Looked up from germline, CDR1 is SGHAT and CDR2 is FQNNGV. This CDR3 contains 15 residues. J lost 6 bases, V lost 1 base, and 5 bases had no gene match. In DNA form, the CDR3 reads TGTGCCAGCAGCTTAGGCACAGGGGGGGGTCAGCCCCAGCATTTT. Translated, it gives CASSLGTGGGQPQHF.

The chain joins TRBV29-1 to TRBJ1-2; 12 bases agree with TRBD1. CDR3 length equals 16 residues. V lost 5 bases, J lost 7 bases, and 14 bases stayed unmatched. CDR1 and CDR2 (germline): SQVTM, ANQGSEA. CDR3 DNA: TGCAGCGTTAAACGATATGGGGGACAGGGGGCCGGTGGCTACACCTTC. This encodes CSVKRYGGQGAGGYTF.

The chain is built from TRBV5-1 and TRBJ2-5, with 7 bases lining up with TRBD2. Germline V gene sequence: CDR1 SGHRS, CDR2 YFSETQ. The CDR3 spans 16 residues. Trimming at V came to 4 bases and at J to 4 bases, leaving 13 bases not matched to a gene. CDR3: CASSDGLVGFRETQYF. CDR3 nucleotides: TGCGCCAGCAGCGACGGACTAGTTGGATTTAGAGAGACCCAGTACTTC.

This clone came up a few times. V gene TRBV10-1 combines with J gene TRBJ2-7; possible D gene TRBD1, 5 bases. V lost 6 bases to trimming and J lost 2 bases, with 11 bases between them. Germline V gene data show CDR1 as WNHNN and CDR2 as SYGVQD (reference sequence). This CDR3 is built from 13 residues. The CDR3 bases are TGCGCCAGCAGAAAAACAGGAGCCTACGAGCAGTACTTC. It translates to CASRKTGAYEQYF.

The DNA for the CDR3 is TGTGCCAGCAGCTACCAGCAGGTCGGGGGAGAGGGGCAGTTCTTC. This gives the protein CASSYQQVGGEGQFF. The chain links TRBV6-5 to TRBJ2-1; D may be TRBD2 (6 bases). The CDR3 has 15 amino acids. Germline V gene data show CDR1 as MNHEY and CDR2 as SVGAGI. V was shortened by 6 bases and J by 12 bases, with 24 bases between the two germline ends.

This clone appeared a single time. The chain links TRBV5-6 to TRBJ2-7, with 11 bases identical to TRBD2. Unmatched junction bases numbered 16, after V lost 3 bases and J lost 5 bases. Germline V CDR1 and CDR2: SGHDT, YYEEEE. This CDR3 is built from 18 residues. The CDR3 reads CASSSWWYVGLAGHEQYF. The CDR3 DNA is TGTGCCAGCAGCTCCTGGTGGTACGTTGGACTAGCGGGCCACGAGCAGTACTTC.

The chain uses TRBV2 and TRBJ1-4; TRBD1 aligns across 7 bases. The CDR3 has 13 amino acids. Germline lookup yields CDR1 SNHLY and CDR2 FYNNEI. V gave up 5 bases and J gave up 13 bases; unmatched junction bases: 10. CDR3 sequence reads: CASSTRQGGTLFF. The CDR3, as DNA: TGTGCCAGCAGTACCAGACAGGGTGGTACACTGTTTTTT.

The J gene is TRBJ2-7, the V gene TRBV5-4, with TRBD2 as a possible D gene (5 bases). The CDR3 loop spans 15 amino acids. Germline V gene sequence: CDR1 SGHNT, CDR2 YYREEE (reference sequence). V gave up 1 base and J gave up 0 bases, with 11 bases separating them. CDR3 nucleotides: TGTGCCAGCAGCTTGCCTGGGAGAAACTCCTACGAGCAGTACTTC. Its protein product is CASSLPGRNSYEQYF.

The chain employs TRBV7-9 and TRBJ1-2, with 9 bases identical to TRBD1. With V trimmed by 5 bases and J by 7 bases, 2 bases remained unmatched. Germline CDR1 and CDR2: SEHNR and FQNEAQ (reference sequence). CDR3 length: 12 residues. CDR3 DNA: TGTGCCAGCAGCCGGACAGGGGTTGGCTACACCTTC. Its translation is CASSRTGVGYTF. Together with reference TRBV7-9 and TRBJ1-2, the CDR3 gives the full variable domain: DTGVSQNPRHKITKRGQNVTFRCDPISEHNRLYWYRQTLGQGPEFLTYFQNEAQLEKSRLLSDRFSAERPKGSFSTLEIQRTEQGDSAMYLCASSRTGVGYTFGSGTRLTVV.

This clone came up a few times. This chain connects TRBV2 to TRBJ1-5, with D tentatively TRBD1 (5 bases). V dropped 6 bases and J dropped 4 bases, with 13 bases sitting between them. Germline values: CDR1 SNHLY, CDR2 FYNNEI. The CDR3 runs to 14 residues. For the CDR3, the DNA is TGTGCCAGCAGAGGGGCGCTGGGGAATCAGCCCCAGCATTTT. Translating it yields CASRGALGNQPQHF.

This chain joins TRBV11-2 and TRBJ2-5; 12 bases match TRBD2. The CDR3 is made up of 16 amino acids. CDR1 and CDR2 from the germline V gene are SGHAT and FQNNGV. The ends lost 5 bases at V and 5 bases at J; junction bases unmatched: 9. The CDR3 nucleotides are TGTGCCAGCAGCCCTGAGACTAGCGGGAGAGGGGAGACCCAGTACTTC. Amino acids: CASSPETSGRGETQYF.

In its sample, this clone was seen many times. The genes are TRBV4-1 and TRBJ1-6, with 7 nucleotides matching TRBD1. J was trimmed by 4 bases and V by 1 base; bases with no gene match: 7. The germline gives CDR1 MGHRA, CDR2 YSYEKL. CDR3 length: 17 residues. The CDR3 DNA sequence: TGCGCCAGCAGCCAAGGGGTCCGGGACAGATATAATTCACCCCTCCACTTT. Translating gives CASSQGVRDRYNSPLHF.

V and J are TRBV6-5 and TRBJ2-3, with 9 bases lining up with TRBD1. This CDR3 spans 14 amino acids. Germline V gene sequence: CDR1 MNHEY, CDR2 SVGAGI. Trimming at V came to 6 bases and at J to 4 bases, leaving 5 bases not matched to a gene. CDR3 in DNA: TGTGCCAGCAGGACGACAGGGGGTGCAGATACGCAGTATTTT. Translated, it gives CASRTTGGADTQYF.

The V gene is TRBV19, the J gene TRBJ1-4; D unresolved. This CDR3 is built from 16 residues. Germline assignment: CDR1 LNHDA and CDR2 SQIVND (reference sequence). Trimming pared 6 bases from V and 0 bases from J, leaving 14 bases between. The CDR3 region has the DNA TGTGCCAGTAGGCCTTGGACTCTTGCAACTAATGAAAAACTGTTTTTT. Translating it yields CASRPWTLATNEKLFF.

The chain has TRBV7-6 and TRBJ2-1, with 7 bases fitting TRBD2. Germline values: CDR1 SGHVS, CDR2 FNYEAQ. V lost 4 bases and J lost 0; bases outside the gene matches: 6. The CDR3 has 16 residues. CDR3 DNA: TGTGCCAGCAGCTCAACGCGGGGGAGCTCCTACAATGAGCAGTTCTTC. This encodes CASSSTRGSSYNEQFF. The variable domain in full, with the rest retrieved from reference TRBV7-6 and TRBJ2-1, is GAGVSQSPRYKVTKRGQDVALRCDPISGHVSLYWYRQALGQGPEFLTYFNYEAQQDKSGLPNDRFSAERPEGSISTLTIQRTEQRDSAMYRCASSSTRGSSYNEQFFGPGTRLTVL.

The chain joins TRBV29-1 to TRBJ1-5; the D is unclear. The CDR3 length is 16 residues. CDR1 is SQVTM and CDR2 is ANQGSEA in the germline V gene. Deletions cut 1 base from V and 2 bases from J, with 15 bases between. In nucleotides, the CDR3 is TGCAGCGTTGAAGGTCAGAACGGGTTTCGCAATCAGCCCCAGCATTTT. Translating it yields CSVEGQNGFRNQPQHF.

The chain employs TRBV6-1 and TRBJ2-7; possible D gene TRBD2, 6 bases. Germline V gives CDR1 MNHNS, CDR2 SASEGT. There are 15 residues in the CDR3. V gave up 2 bases and J gave up 2 bases, with 13 bases separating them. CDR3 nucleotides: TGTGCCAGCAGTGAACCCGGGGGTTCCCCCTACGAGCAGTACTTC. Translation: CASSEPGGSPYEQYF.

The chain's CDR3 is CASSVDRGHYNSPLHF. CDR3 coding DNA: TGTGCCAGCAGCGTAGATCGGGGACACTATAATTCACCCCTCCACTTT. This chain joins TRBV7-8 and TRBJ1-6, with D possibly matching TRBD1 (6 bases). Germline CDR1 reads SGHVS; CDR2 reads FQNEAQ. CDR3 size: 16 residues. V lost 5 bases, J lost 3 bases, and 14 bases lay in between.

The chain recombines TRBV12-3 or TRBV12-4 with TRBJ2-7; D gene uncertain. V was cut by 6 bases and J by 7 bases, with 16 bases left in between. This CDR3 spans 13 amino acids. CDR3 in amino acids: CASRKATFVEQYF. The CDR3 DNA is TGTGCCAGCAGAAAAGCTACGTTCGTAGAGCAGTACTTC.

In this sample, this clone turned up many times. CDR3 sequence (DNA): TGTGCCAGCAGCTTGGCTCGGGGGCAGCCCCAGCATTTT. Protein product: CASSLARGQPQHF. This chain links TRBV5-6 with TRBJ1-5; the D gene is possibly TRBD1 (5 bases). CDR1 and CDR2 from the germline V gene are SGHDT and YYEEEE. The CDR3 consists of 13 residues. Trimming cost V 0 bases and J 7 bases, with 8 bases left between them.

CDR3 sequence (DNA): TGTGCCAGCAGCTTAACAGCGATGAACACTGAAGCTTTCTTT. Protein product: CASSLTAMNTEAFF. The chain employs TRBV7-3 and TRBJ1-1, with D hard to call. The V and J ends lost 0 bases and 0 bases respectively, with 5 bases between them. This CDR3 has 14 amino acids. Germline V gives CDR1 SGHTA, CDR2 FQGTGA. Full variable domain (remainder filled in from reference TRBV7-3 and TRBJ1-1): GAGVSQTPSNKVTEKGKYVELRCDPISGHTALYWYRQSLGQGPEFLIYFQGTGAADDSGLPNDRFFAVRPEGSVSTLKIQRTERGDSAVYLCASSLTAMNTEAFFGQGTRLTVV.

The chain uses TRBV19 and TRBJ1-3, with D perhaps matching TRBD1 (6 bases). The CDR3 totals 16 residues. Germline V lookup: CDR1 LNHDA, CDR2 SQIVND (reference sequence). The V and J ends lost 7 bases and 3 bases respectively, with 19 bases between them. In DNA form, the CDR3 reads TGTGCCAGTACTCCAATCTCCTCAGGGGTTGGAAACACCATATATTTT. Its protein product is CASTPISSGVGNTIYF.

This clone was found once. The chain joins TRBV4-1 to TRBJ2-1, with 8 bases lining up with TRBD2. The V and J ends lost 2 bases and 9 bases, in that order; junction bases with no gene match: 9. This CDR3 is 15 amino acids long. CDR1 MGHRA and CDR2 YSYEKL come from the germline V gene. The CDR3 DNA reads TGCGCCAGCAGCCAAACGATACGGGGGGGCAGTGAGCAGTTCTTC. Its protein product is CASSQTIRGGSEQFF.

This clone appeared a few times. V is TRBV2 and J is TRBJ2-7; 8 positions match TRBD1. V gave up 4 bases and J gave up 7 bases; unmatched junction bases: 6. CDR1 and CDR2 from the germline V gene are SNHLY and FYNNEI. CDR3 size: 13 residues. CDR3 coding DNA: TGTGCCAGCAGTGGACAGGGGACAAGGGAGCAGTACTTC. As protein: CASSGQGTREQYF.

J is TRBJ1-1 and V is TRBV9, with TRBD1 as a possible D gene (5 bases). Trimming left V 3 bases short and J 4 bases short, with 16 bases between. Germline values: CDR1 SGDLS, CDR2 YYNGEE. CDR3 size: 15 residues. The chain's CDR3 is CASSGTGGIRTEAFF. CDR3 DNA sequence: TGTGCCAGCAGCGGAACGGGGGGGATTCGCACTGAAGCTTTCTTT.

V and J are TRBV5-1 and TRBJ2-1; 11 nucleotides agree with TRBD2. This CDR3 is built from 16 residues. Unmatched junction bases numbered 3, after V lost 0 bases and J lost 4 bases. Germline V gene data show CDR1 as SGHRS and CDR2 as YFSETQ. The CDR3 loop reads CASSLGGTSGYNEQFF. In DNA form, the CDR3 reads TGCGCCAGCAGCTTGGGTGGGACTAGCGGATACAATGAGCAGTTCTTC.